Given below is one T cell receptor (beta chain) in context. The authors prepared UMI-labeled TRB cDNA libraries by 5' RACE. TCRdb processed the 5' RACE reads again and assigns one entry to each CDR3 protein, with no DNA. The sample table sets out over 35,000 distinct CDR3 sequences. The source of the sample is a study of CXCR3-negative and CXCR3-positive naive CD8 T cells. Germline V gene sequence: CDR1 LGHNA, CDR2 YSLEER. The CDR3 totals 14 residues. The receptor's source is a human donor in good health. Some clones in this sample may be carry-over from other donors' samples. The sample taken for sequencing was naive CXCR3- CD8+ T cells from blood. Sample subset: CD45RO-CCR7+CD27+CD95- naive CD8+ T cells lacking CXCR3 (TNR3-). V is TRBV4-3 and J is TRBJ2-3; TCRdb returns TRBD1, unconfirmable since there is no DNA. The CDR3 loop is CASSQGGGTDTQYF.